The 27 T cell receptor beta chains below were found in one sample sequenced in a study of cytomegalovirus exposure and HLA in healthy donors. Profiled with immunoSEQ multiplex PCR; TCRdb holds only in-frame clones, not every one. The sample lists about 120,000 clones, under 90% occurring once. The sequenced sample consisted of PBMCs. The receptor set was obtained from a woman younger than 45 in good health and CMV-seronegative.

This rearrangement joins TRBV7-2 to TRBJ1-2; 7 nucleotides agree with TRBD1. The V segment lost 5 bases and the J segment 2 bases; nucleotides outside the gene matches: 2. Germline CDR1 and CDR2: SGHTA and FQGNSA. The CDR3 sequence is 13 residues long. The CDR3 region has the DNA TGTGCCAGCAGCGCACAGGGGAACTATGGCTACACCTTC. Encoded protein: CASSAQGNYGYTF.

The J gene is TRBJ2-2, the V gene TRBV7-2, with 7 bases matching TRBD1. Germline V gene sequence: CDR1 SGHTA, CDR2 FQGNSA. Trimming at V came to 1 base and at J to 3 bases, leaving 5 bases not matched to a gene. The CDR3 contains 16 residues. CDR3 sequence reads: CASSLGDSFYTGELFF. In nucleotides, the CDR3 is TGTGCCAGCAGCTTAGGGGACAGCTTTTACACCGGGGAGCTGTTTTTT.

The V and J genes are TRBV6-4 and TRBJ2-3, with D perhaps matching TRBD2 (6 bases). V shed 3 bases and J shed 3 bases, with 16 bases lying between them. This CDR3 has 16 amino acids. Germline V gives CDR1 MRHNA, CDR2 SNTAGT. The CDR3 protein is CASSEVGGGRTDTQYF. The CDR3 DNA reads TGTGCCAGCAGTGAGGTGGGGGGAGGTCGGACAGATACGCAGTATTTT.

The rearrangement uses TRBV18 and TRBJ1-1; D is ambiguous. Germline V gene lookup returns CDR1 KGHSH and CDR2 LQKENI. Trimming removed 6 bases from V and 3 bases from J, with 17 bases in between. The CDR3 covers 15 residues. CDR3 protein: CASSARRGVDTEAFF. CDR3 nucleotide sequence: TGTGCCAGCTCTGCCCGACGGGGAGTAGACACTGAAGCTTTCTTT.

This clone was observed a few times. The chain combines TRBV25-1 with TRBJ2-7; weak D call: TRBD2 (7 bases). The V gene lost 5 bases and the J gene lost 4 bases, with 12 bases spanning the gap. This CDR3 is 13 amino acids long. Germline assignment: CDR1 MGHDK and CDR2 SYGVNS. The CDR3 coding sequence is TGTGCCAGCAGTCAAGGGGGAGGGTACGAGCAGTACTTC. Protein product: CASSQGGGYEQYF.

The chain links TRBV5-1 to TRBJ1-1; TRBD1 matches at 7 bases. V lost 4 bases, J lost 0 bases, and 9 bases stayed unmatched. In germline, CDR1 is SGHRS, CDR2 YFSETQ. CDR3 length: 16 amino acids. The CDR3 loop is CASSQAGQVLNTEAFF. The CDR3 nucleotides read TGCGCCAGCAGCCAGGCCGGACAGGTTTTGAACACTGAAGCTTTCTTT.

The J gene is TRBJ2-7, the V gene TRBV15; a weak D match, TRBD1 (7 bases). The CDR3 has 16 amino acids. V was clipped by 4 bases and J by 0 bases, with 16 bases between them. Per the germline V gene, CDR1 is LNHNV and CDR2 is YYDKDF (reference sequence). DNA of the CDR3: TGTGCCACCAGCATTTTGACAGGGAGGTACTCCTACGAGCAGTACTTC. Translation gives CATSILTGRYSYEQYF.

This chain links TRBV15 with TRBJ2-3; tentatively, D is TRBD1 (7 bases). Germline V CDR1 and CDR2: LNHNV, YYDKDF (reference sequence). This CDR3 region has 17 residues. V was pared by 0 bases and J by 3 bases, with 16 bases between. The CDR3 region is CATSRDPGGIGTDTQYF. In DNA form, the CDR3 reads TGTGCCACCAGCAGAGATCCAGGGGGGATCGGGACAGATACGCAGTATTTT.

The rearrangement joins TRBV5-4 to TRBJ1-2; 9 bases map to TRBD1. The V and J ends lost 4 bases and 2 bases, in that order; junction bases with no gene match: 6. The CDR3 loop spans 15 amino acids. CDR1 SGHNT and CDR2 YYREEE come from the germline V gene (reference sequence). CDR3 sequence reads: CASSRRDRVNYGYTF. The CDR3 DNA reads as TGTGCCAGCAGCAGGCGGGACAGGGTGAACTATGGCTACACCTTC.

V gene TRBV11-2 combines with J gene TRBJ2-1; weak D call: TRBD2 (5 bases). This CDR3 is 13 amino acids long. The germline V gene has CDR1 SGHAT and CDR2 FQNNGV. The germline V and J ends were trimmed by 1 base and 6 bases, with 7 bases remaining between them. CDR3 sequence: CASSLVDSNEQFF. CDR3 nucleotides: TGTGCCAGCAGCTTAGTGGACTCCAATGAGCAGTTCTTC.

The CDR3, as DNA: TGTGCCAGCAGCGATCCGGGACTTTCAGATACGCAGTATTTT. Residues: CASSDPGLSDTQYF. This sequence joins TRBV11-2 and TRBJ2-3; tentative D call: TRBD2 (6 bases). Trimming pared 5 bases from V and 4 bases from J, leaving 13 bases between. The CDR3 runs to 14 residues. Per the germline V gene, CDR1 is SGHAT and CDR2 is FQNNGV.

The chain uses TRBV19 and TRBJ1-2; no definite D call. The CDR3 is 13 residues long. The V gene lost 6 bases and the J gene lost 8 bases, with 16 bases spanning the gap. CDR1 is LNHDA and CDR2 is SQIVND in the germline V gene (reference sequence). The CDR3 bases are TGTGCCAGTAGCCGTGTCAGGTACCACGGCTACACCTTC. As protein: CASSRVRYHGYTF.

The count of this clone is one. V gene TRBV5-6 combines with J gene TRBJ2-2; 7 bases map to TRBD1. The ends lost 3 bases at V and 1 base at J; junction bases unmatched: 9. Germline V lookup: CDR1 SGHDT, CDR2 YYEEEE. The CDR3 sequence is 17 residues long. The chain's CDR3 is CASSSPLGQRNTGELFF. The CDR3 DNA reads TGTGCCAGCAGCTCCCCATTGGGACAGCGGAACACCGGGGAGCTGTTTTTT.

The chain is built from TRBV11-3 and TRBJ2-1, with TRBD1 matching over 7 bases. The V and J ends lost 5 bases and 10 bases, in that order; junction bases with no gene match: 11. Germline loops: CDR1 SGHNT, CDR2 YENEEA. The CDR3 has 14 residues. CDR3: CASSLGGQITEQFF. Written as DNA, the CDR3 is TGTGCCAGCAGCCTAGGGGGACAGATAACCGAGCAGTTCTTC.

The rearrangement links TRBV6-5 to TRBJ1-6, with TRBD1 matching over 9 bases. J gave up 7 bases and V 5 bases, and 3 bases lay outside the gene matches. From germline, CDR1 is MNHEY and CDR2 SVGAGI. The CDR3 consists of 14 residues. CDR3: CASSGTGYNSPLHF. The CDR3 coding sequence is TGTGCCAGCAGTGGGACAGGGTACAATTCACCCCTCCACTTT.

J is TRBJ1-4 and V is TRBV28, with 7 bases that match TRBD1. CDR3 length: 14 residues. J gave up 7 bases and V 7 bases, and 9 bases lay outside the gene matches. CDR1 and CDR2 (germline): MDHEN, SYDVKM. CDR3 sequence (DNA): TGTGCCAGCACCCCAGGAGGGGGCAGTGAAAAACTGTTTTTT. Translating gives CASTPGGGSEKLFF.

The chain carries TRBV18 and TRBJ1-1; D remains ambiguous. CDR1 KGHSH and CDR2 LQKENI come from the germline V gene. The CDR3 has 15 residues. V lost 3 bases and J lost 1, with 12 bases in between. CDR3 sequence: CASSPDSGSNTEAFF. DNA for the CDR3: TGTGCCAGCTCACCGGACTCCGGGTCGAACACTGAAGCTTTCTTT.

The rearrangement links TRBV19 to TRBJ1-5, with no clear D. Deletions cut 0 bases from V and 4 bases from J, with 10 bases between. This CDR3 is 15 amino acids long. Germline V gene lookup returns CDR1 LNHDA and CDR2 SQIVND (reference sequence). The CDR3 bases are TGTGCCAGTAGTATAGAACCGTCTCGGAATCAGCCCCAGCATTTT. Amino acids: CASSIEPSRNQPQHF.

The chain couples TRBV29-1 to TRBJ2-1; perhaps TRBD1 as D (6 bases). Trimming stripped 3 bases from V and 0 bases from J, with 9 bases between. The CDR3 runs 14 residues. The germline V gene encodes CDR1 SQVTM and CDR2 ANQGSEA. Here the CDR3 reads CSVDGQSSYNEQFF. CDR3 bases: TGCAGCGTTGATGGACAGAGCTCCTACAATGAGCAGTTCTTC.

V usage is TRBV19 and J usage is TRBJ2-7; possible D gene TRBD1, 5 bases. V lost 1 base and J lost 6, with 10 bases in between. The CDR3 is made up of 13 amino acids. Germline CDR1 reads LNHDA; CDR2 reads SQIVND (reference sequence). CDR3 sequence (DNA): TGTGCCAGTAGTATAGTGGACAATGGCGAGCAGTACTTC. It specifies CASSIVDNGEQYF.

The chain couples TRBV6-6 to TRBJ1-1, with 8 bases matching TRBD1. Unmatched junction bases numbered 7, after V lost 6 bases and J lost 7 bases. The CDR3 runs 13 residues. Germline CDR1 MNHNY, CDR2 SVGAGI (reference sequence). CDR3 amino acids: CASRKDREIEAFF. Here the CDR3 DNA reads TGTGCCAGCAGGAAGGACAGGGAAATTGAAGCTTTCTTT.

This clone was seen only once. J is TRBJ2-5 and V is TRBV7-3; possible D gene TRBD2, 6 bases. Between the trimmed V and J ends, which lost 5 bases and 3 bases, there was a span of 10 bases. Germline lookup yields CDR1 SGHTA and CDR2 FQGTGA. The CDR3 has 13 amino acids. CDR3 DNA sequence: TGTGCCAGCAGCCCCCGGACTAAAGAGACCCAGTACTTC. Translation gives CASSPRTKETQYF.

The chain has TRBV9 and TRBJ2-1; the match to TRBD2 covers 9 bases. CDR3 size: 15 residues. Losses at the gene ends were 0 bases for V and 3 bases for J; bases not matched to a gene: 1. CDR1 is SGDLS, CDR2 YYNGEE, per germline. The CDR3 sequence is CASSVASGVYNEQFF. The CDR3 DNA reads TGTGCCAGCAGCGTAGCTAGCGGGGTCTACAATGAGCAGTTCTTC.

This chain uses TRBV5-5 with TRBJ2-2, with D perhaps TRBD2 (7 bases). Trimming took 4 bases from V and 4 from J, leaving 11 bases between them. CDR1 and CDR2 from the germline V gene are SGHKS and YYEKEE (reference sequence). The CDR3 is 14 amino acids. The CDR3 reads CASSEGGTTGELFF. The CDR3 DNA follows: TGTGCCAGCAGCGAGGGGGGGACCACCGGGGAGCTGTTTTTT.

In regard to this clone: Additional DNA sequences in this sample encode the identical CDR3. This chain joins TRBV30 and TRBJ2-5; D is ambiguous. This CDR3 has 11 amino acids. Germline V gene lookup returns CDR1 GTSNPN and CDR2 SVGIG (reference sequence). Trimming left V 2 bases short and J 5 bases short, with 6 bases between. The CDR3: CAWSPGETQYF. The CDR3 DNA sequence: TGTGCCTGGAGTCCCGGGGAGACCCAGTACTTC. Supplemented by reference TRBV30 and TRBJ2-5, the full variable domain reads SQTIHQWPATLVQPVGSPLSLECTVEGTSNPNLYWYRQAAGRGLQLLFYSVGIGQISSEVPQNLSASRPQDRQFILSSKKLLLSDSGFYLCAWSPGETQYFGPGTRLLVL.

The gene calls are TRBV5-1 and TRBJ2-3; TRBD2 matches 8 bases. The CDR3 contains 16 residues. CDR1 and CDR2 from the germline V gene are SGHRS and YFSETQ. Germline trimming cut 1 base from V and 2 bases from J; bases unmatched to any gene: 6. CDR3 in amino acids: CASSLRGGQNTDTQYF. CDR3 nucleotide sequence: TGCGCCAGCAGCTTGCGGGGGGGGCAAAACACAGATACGCAGTATTTT.

The V call is TRBV6-1, the J call TRBJ1-6; the D gene is possibly TRBD1 (5 bases). Trimming left V 2 bases short and J 17 bases short, with 16 bases between. Germline V gene data show CDR1 as MNHNS and CDR2 as SASEGT. This CDR3 spans 13 amino acids. In DNA, the CDR3 is TGTGCCAGCAGTGAATTGAGTGGGGCAGGCTTCCACTTT. As protein: CASSELSGAGFHF.